The clone carrying this T cell receptor (beta chain) was seen many times. Its antigen is still unknown. This sample was taken from a study of T cell repertoires in cytomegalovirus infection. TCRdb reprocessed the reads via MiXCR and lists one record per CDR3 protein. The sample shows about 320,000 distinct CDR3 sequences, more than 8% of them seen only once. The CDR3 totals 15 residues. Germline CDR1 reads SGHTA; CDR2 reads FQGNSA. J was trimmed by 6 bases and V by 4 bases; bases with no gene match: 5. Study-wide results and caveats: Clonotypes of TCR beta that were HLA-C-restricted and CMV-specific dominated the ex vivo response.

Input material: PBMCs. The chain recombines TRBV7-2 with TRBJ2-2, with 10 bases matching TRBD2. This sequence originates from a human donor in good health (CMV status not recorded). Some clones in this sample may be carry-over from other donors' samples. CDR3 sequence: CASSSRLAGAGELFF. The DNA of the CDR3 is TGTGCCAGCAGCTCGAGACTAGCGGGTGCCGGGGAGCTGTTTTTT. The full variable domain, completed using reference TRBV7-2 and TRBJ2-2, is GAGVSQSPSNKVTEKGKDVELRCDPISGHTALYWYRQSLGQGLEFLIYFQGNSAPDKSGLPSDRFSAERTGGSVSTLTIQRTQQEDSAVYLCASSSRLAGAGELFFGEGSRLTVL.